A selection of T cell receptor beta chains follows, all from one sample in a study of T cell responses to AZD1222 COVID-19 vaccine. Profiled with immunoSEQ multiplex PCR; TCRdb holds only in-frame clones, not every one. The sample records 68,000 or so clones, about three quarters being singletons. Here the sequenced sample was peripheral blood, taken on day 0 of AZD1222 vaccination. Receptors originate from an adult in good health. The CDR3 runs from the conserved cysteine through the conserved F or W. D genes are given only for firm matches. A row's size may be missing; if present it is once, few, many or a size class.

V: TRBV4-3; D: NA; size: NA; J: TRBJ1-5; CDR3: CASSQDIRGGNQPQHF; DNA: TGCGCCAGCAGCCAAGATATCCGGGGAGGCAATCAGCCCCAGCATTTT
V: TRBV3-1/TRBV3-2; D: NA; size: once; J: TRBJ1-4; CDR3: CASSQFIQGFDEKLFF; DNA: TGTGCCAGCAGCCAGTTCATTCAGGGTTTCGACGAAAAACTGTTTTTT
V: TRBV6-5; D: NA; size: NA; J: TRBJ2-2; CDR3: CASSYRTTNTGELFF; DNA: TGTGCCAGCAGTTACCGGACGACGAACACCGGGGAGCTGTTTTTT
V: TRBV6-5; D: TRBD1; size: NA; J: TRBJ1-3; CDR3: CASRTPGQKNTIYF; DNA: TGTGCCAGCAGAACCCCGGGACAGAAAAACACCATATATTTT
V: TRBV6-5; D: NA; size: NA; J: TRBJ2-7; CDR3: CASSSGLVRTYEQYF; DNA: TGTGCCAGCAGTTCGGGACTCGTGAGGACCTACGAGCAGTACTTC
V: TRBV11-2; D: TRBD1; size: once; J: TRBJ2-5; CDR3: CASSLAPRGMETQYF; DNA: TGTGCCAGCAGCTTAGCCCCCAGGGGGATGGAGACCCAGTACTTC
V: TRBV19; D: NA; size: NA; J: TRBJ1-6; CDR3: CASSSSYNSPLHF; DNA: TGTGCCAGTAGTAGCTCCTATAATTCACCCCTCCACTTT
V: TRBV21-1; D: NA; size: NA; J: TRBJ1-1; CDR3: CASIGGGAKTEAFF; DNA: TGTGCCAGCATCGGAGGGGGCGCAAAAACTGAAGCTTTCTTT
V: TRBV5-1; D: NA; size: NA; J: TRBJ1-4; CDR3: CASSKGGPGDEKLFF; DNA: TGCGCCAGCAGCAAGGGGGGACCCGGTGATGAAAAACTGTTTTTT
V: TRBV28; D: NA; size: NA; J: TRBJ1-2; CDR3: CASSLSYREAGYTF; DNA: TGTGCCAGCAGTTTGTCTTACAGGGAGGCTGGCTACACCTTC
V: TRBV6-5; D: NA; size: NA; J: TRBJ2-1; CDR3: CASLRGNEQFF; DNA: TGTGCCAGCCTGAGGGGAAATGAGCAGTTCTTC
V: TRBV18; D: TRBD1; size: NA; J: TRBJ2-7; CDR3: CASSPYGQGRTGWKQYF; DNA: TGTGCCAGCTCACCGTACGGACAGGGGCGGACCGGCTGGAAGCAGTACTTC
V: TRBV6-5; D: TRBD1; size: NA; J: TRBJ2-1; CDR3: CASSYSADRGSNEQFF; DNA: TGTGCCAGCAGTTACTCGGCGGACAGGGGGTCGAATGAGCAGTTCTTC
V: TRBV7-7; D: NA; size: few; J: TRBJ2-2; CDR3: CASSPGSHPTGELFF; DNA: TGTGCTAGCAGCCCCGGGTCTCACCCCACCGGGGAGCTGTTTTTT
V: TRBV6-6; D: NA; size: NA; J: TRBJ1-1; CDR3: CASSYGVGLSTEAFF; DNA: TGTGCCAGCAGTTACGGGGTCGGTTTGAGCACTGAAGCTTTCTTT
V: TRBV5-1; D: NA; size: NA; J: TRBJ2-5; CDR3: CASSDLSYQETQYF; DNA: TGCGCCAGCAGTGACTTGTCGTACCAAGAGACCCAGTACTTC
V: TRBV18; D: TRBD1; size: NA; J: TRBJ1-2; CDR3: CASSPGTGNGYTF; DNA: TGTGCCAGCTCTCCCGGGACAGGGAATGGCTACACCTTC
V: TRBV11-3; D: TRBD2; size: NA; J: TRBJ2-1; CDR3: CASSLTSGGANEQFF; DNA: TGTGCCAGCAGCTTAACTAGCGGGGGGGCCAATGAGCAGTTCTTC
V: TRBV5-1; D: TRBD2; size: once; J: TRBJ2-6; CDR3: CASSWDAGDSSGANVLTF; DNA: TGCGCCAGCAGCTGGGACGCGGGAGACAGCTCTGGGGCCAACGTCCTGACTTTC
V: TRBV7-2; D: TRBD1; size: NA; J: TRBJ1-2; CDR3: CASSLDRGHYGYTF; DNA: TGTGCCAGCAGCTTGGACAGGGGGCACTATGGCTACACCTTC
V: TRBV19; D: TRBD1; size: NA; J: TRBJ1-2; CDR3: CASSTGGGPNYGYTF; DNA: TGTGCCAGTAGTACAGGGGGCGGCCCTAACTATGGCTACACCTTC
V: TRBV6-5; D: NA; size: NA; J: TRBJ1-6; CDR3: CASKSGAAYSPLHF; DNA: TGTGCCAGCAAAAGTGGTGCAGCGTATTCACCCCTCCACTTT
V: TRBV3-1/TRBV3-2; D: TRBD1; size: once; J: TRBJ1-6; CDR3: CASSQGDRFYNSPLHF; DNA: TGTGCCAGCAGCCAAGGGGACAGGTTTTATAATTCACCCCTCCACTTT
V: TRBV5-1; D: NA; size: NA; J: TRBJ1-1; CDR3: CASSPGGGVFGTEAFF; DNA: TGCGCCAGCAGCCCAGGCGGTGGGGTCTTCGGCACTGAAGCTTTCTTT
V: TRBV9; D: NA; size: NA; J: TRBJ1-5; CDR3: CASSVDPVGNQPQHF; DNA: TGTGCCAGCAGCGTAGATCCTGTGGGCAATCAGCCCCAGCATTTT
V: TRBV7-9; D: NA; size: once; J: TRBJ1-1; CDR3: CASSLDGGAVSYTEAFF; DNA: TGTGCCAGCAGCTTAGATGGTGGGGCGGTGAGTTACACTGAAGCTTTCTTT
V: TRBV7-9; D: NA; size: NA; J: TRBJ2-5; CDR3: CASSLGGLSETQYF; DNA: TGTGCCAGCAGCTTAGGGGGACTGTCAGAGACCCAGTACTTC
V: TRBV7-2; D: TRBD1; size: NA; J: TRBJ2-3; CDR3: CASSLGQGDTQYF; DNA: TGTGCCAGCAGCTTAGGACAGGGAGATACGCAGTATTTT
V: TRBV6-1; D: NA; size: NA; J: TRBJ1-1; CDR3: CASSEEWENTEAFF; DNA: TGTGCCAGCAGTGAAGAGTGGGAAAACACTGAAGCTTTCTTT